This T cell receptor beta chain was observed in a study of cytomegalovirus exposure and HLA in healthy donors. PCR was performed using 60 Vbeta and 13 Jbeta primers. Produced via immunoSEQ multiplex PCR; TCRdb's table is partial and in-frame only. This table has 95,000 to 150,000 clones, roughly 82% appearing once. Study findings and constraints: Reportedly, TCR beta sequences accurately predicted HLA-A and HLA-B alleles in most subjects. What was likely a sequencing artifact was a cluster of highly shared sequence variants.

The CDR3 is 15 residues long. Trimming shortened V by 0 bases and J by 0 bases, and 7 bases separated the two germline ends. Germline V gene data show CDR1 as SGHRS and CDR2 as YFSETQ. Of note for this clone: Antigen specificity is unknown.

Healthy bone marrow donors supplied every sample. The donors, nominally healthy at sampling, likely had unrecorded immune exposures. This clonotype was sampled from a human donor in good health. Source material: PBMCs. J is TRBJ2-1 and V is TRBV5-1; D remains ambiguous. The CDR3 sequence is CASSLALSSYNEQFF. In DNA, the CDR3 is TGCGCCAGCAGCTTGGCTCTTAGCTCCTACAATGAGCAGTTCTTC.